Listed below are T cell receptor beta chains from one sample, sequenced in a study of regulatory T cells in long-lasting Graves disease. In TCRdb, the multiplex PCR reads were re-called with MiXCR into one record per CDR3 protein. Of 400,000 to 500,000 distinct CDR3 sequences listed, approximately 16% are singletons. The data were also submitted as part of a second study, on T cells in Graves' hyperthyroidism and ophthalmopathy.

This sample comprised peripheral blood mononuclear cells (PBMCs), obtained at new diagnosis, from a patient treated with antithyroid drugs. Source of these receptors: a woman between 40 and 50 years old with Graves disease. Each CDR3 is given with its conserved first and last residue.

j_gene: TRBJ2-5
v_gene: TRBV7-8
CDR3aa: CASSLPGTGGTRLETQYF

j_gene: TRBJ2-1
v_gene: TRBV30
CDR3aa: CAWSRPGTVDNEQFF

j_gene: TRBJ2-7
v_gene: TRBV2
CDR3aa: CASSLELRSEQYF

j_gene: TRBJ2-1
v_gene: TRBV28
CDR3aa: CASSHRRVAGGPDNEQFF

j_gene: TRBJ1-5
v_gene: TRBV7-8
CDR3aa: CASSSTGDQPQHF

j_gene: TRBJ1-5
v_gene: TRBV10-2
CDR3aa: CASSDSGVSNQPQHF

j_gene: TRBJ1-5
v_gene: TRBV20-1
CDR3aa: CSAPRRGNNQPQHF

j_gene: TRBJ1-6
v_gene: TRBV10-3
CDR3aa: CAISESMDSPLHF

j_gene: TRBJ2-3
v_gene: TRBV3-1
CDR3aa: CASSQLPSNTDTQYF

j_gene: TRBJ2-7
v_gene: TRBV20-1
CDR3aa: CSAYRDSVLGQYF

j_gene: TRBJ2-1
v_gene: TRBV6-1
CDR3aa: CASRVDLGTYNEQFF

j_gene: TRBJ2-2
v_gene: TRBV7-9
CDR3aa: CVSSLRGGRGTGELFF

j_gene: TRBJ2-2
v_gene: TRBV24-1
CDR3aa: CASGQTEHGELFF

j_gene: TRBJ2-7
v_gene: TRBV28
CDR3aa: CASRWTGEDEQYF

j_gene: TRBJ2-1
v_gene: TRBV20-1
CDR3aa: CSGSGGLGNEQFF

j_gene: TRBJ1-5
v_gene: TRBV27
CDR3aa: CASRSQPQHF

j_gene: TRBJ2-1
v_gene: TRBV11-2
CDR3aa: CASRKASGAHNEQFF

j_gene: TRBJ2-1
v_gene: TRBV30
CDR3aa: CACTGLAGGVIEDEQFF

j_gene: TRBJ1-2
v_gene: TRBV19
CDR3aa: CASSDGQETHYGYTF

j_gene: TRBJ2-1
v_gene: TRBV4-1
CDR3aa: CASSQSTGTSRYEQFF

j_gene: TRBJ2-5
v_gene: TRBV28
CDR3aa: CASSSSYGTVRETQYF

j_gene: TRBJ2-3
v_gene: TRBV6-1
CDR3aa: CASSEAIRDGWRVTDTQYF

j_gene: TRBJ2-1
v_gene: TRBV12-3/TRBV12-4
CDR3aa: CASSSNSRSSYNEQFF

j_gene: TRBJ2-5
v_gene: TRBV20-1
CDR3aa: CSASGGGETQYF

j_gene: TRBJ2-3
v_gene: TRBV2
CDR3aa: CASSPLDSATSTDTQYF

j_gene: TRBJ2-3
v_gene: TRBV12-3/TRBV12-4
CDR3aa: CASSPGGGQQTDTQYF

j_gene: TRBJ1-1
v_gene: TRBV9
CDR3aa: CASSVAGDTEAFF

j_gene: TRBJ2-7
v_gene: TRBV25-1
CDR3aa: CASTNGTSFYEQYF

j_gene: TRBJ2-3
v_gene: TRBV11-2
CDR3aa: CASSPPPHADTQYF

j_gene: TRBJ1-1
v_gene: TRBV28
CDR3aa: CASSLIGGWNTEAFF

j_gene: TRBJ2-2
v_gene: TRBV28
CDR3aa: CASSLVRGTAHRELFF

j_gene: TRBJ2-1
v_gene: TRBV7-2
CDR3aa: CASSFGPPAGGIYNEQFF

j_gene: TRBJ1-2
v_gene: TRBV15
CDR3aa: CATSRGPRQEGMYGYTF

j_gene: TRBJ2-7
v_gene: TRBV5-1
CDR3aa: CASSLDEYEQYF

j_gene: TRBJ2-3
v_gene: TRBV5-1
CDR3aa: CASSGDRSADTQYF

j_gene: TRBJ2-4
v_gene: TRBV19
CDR3aa: CASRGTDQNIQYF

j_gene: TRBJ2-1
v_gene: TRBV20-1
CDR3aa: CSAGSPPLGLAGSTGAYNEQFF

j_gene: TRBJ2-5
v_gene: TRBV28
CDR3aa: CASSSLRGQEPQETQYF

j_gene: TRBJ2-2
v_gene: TRBV12-3/TRBV12-4
CDR3aa: CASSLSPNAGELFF

j_gene: TRBJ2-7
v_gene: TRBV3-1
CDR3aa: CASGQDSYTSYEQYF

j_gene: TRBJ2-1
v_gene: TRBV12-3/TRBV12-4
CDR3aa: CASSFRAGEAYNEQFF

j_gene: TRBJ2-7
v_gene: TRBV28
CDR3aa: CASRRRTSGARYEQYF

j_gene: TRBJ2-2
v_gene: TRBV20-1
CDR3aa: CSARSLAGGISTGELFF

j_gene: TRBJ1-1
v_gene: TRBV5-1
CDR3aa: CASSLAENTEAFF

j_gene: TRBJ2-1
v_gene: TRBV28
CDR3aa: CASSLTPGTSRMIF